Below are 24 T cell receptor beta chains sequenced from a single sample in a study of blood T cell repertoires in COVID-19 (dated by TCRdb to 2019 to 2021). The library relied on the immunoSEQ multiplex PCR assay. The table comes from immuneACCESS by way of TCRdb, which keeps in-frame sequences with V and J called. Part of the clones is missing from these tables; in studies checked, under half for an unresolved V gene and the rest for unknown reasons. Here the sample has hundreds of thousands of clones; less than 90% occur a single time. Of the sample, 3.1% is held by the ten largest clones. Sequenced input: PBMCs or T cells enriched from blood (not recorded which). Receptors were obtained from a woman in her forties or fifties in a cohort exposed to, infected with or recovered from COVID-19 (not recorded which).

V usage is TRBV9 and J usage is TRBJ1-2; D uncertain. With 5 bases removed from V and 6 bases from J, the gap between germline ends came to 17 bases. The germline V gene encodes CDR1 SGDLS and CDR2 YYNGEE. The CDR3 is 14 residues long. The CDR3 DNA reads TGTGCCAGCAGTCGAAGTTCGGCAGGTCATGGCTACACCTTC. This translates into CASSRSSAGHGYTF.

The gene calls are TRBV12-2 and TRBJ1-3. TRBV12-2 is a known pseudogene. The length of the CDR3 is 15 residues. The CDR3 reads CASRLNGSSGNTIYF. For the CDR3, the DNA is TGTGCAAGTCGCTTAAACGGTTCATCTGGAAACACCATATATTTT.

This clone was seen only once. The V and J genes are TRBV6-1 and TRBJ1-5; weak D call: TRBD1 (6 bases). CDR3 size: 16 residues. Trimming took 5 bases from V and 6 from J, leaving 20 bases between them. From germline, CDR1 is MNHNS and CDR2 SASEGT. This CDR3 is CASSKDRWGSAQPQHF. The CDR3 DNA sequence: TGTGCCAGCAGTAAAGACAGGTGGGGCTCCGCTCAGCCCCAGCATTTT.

This chain joins TRBV7-2 and TRBJ2-7; D is perhaps TRBD2 (5 bases). Germline V gene sequence: CDR1 SGHTA, CDR2 FQGNSA. V was clipped by 5 bases and J by 7 bases, with 15 bases between them. This CDR3 comprises 13 residues. CDR3: CASSPTRGPEQYF. The CDR3 nucleotides read TGTGCCAGCAGCCCAACCCGCGGGCCGGAGCAGTACTTC.

The chain has TRBV7-8 and TRBJ2-7, with TRBD1 as a possible D gene (5 bases). CDR1 and CDR2 from the germline V gene are SGHVS and FQNEAQ. The CDR3 spans 17 residues. Trimming removed 8 bases from V and 2 bases from J, with 25 bases in between. The CDR3 DNA follows: TGTGCCAGCGCTCGCTCCGCCTGGGCACAGGATGCCTACGAGCAGTACTTC. This sequence encodes CASARSAWAQDAYEQYF.

The chain combines TRBV14 with TRBJ2-7; TRBD2 matches 8 bases. J gave up 4 bases and V 4 bases, and 6 bases lay outside the gene matches. Per germline, CDR1 SGHDN and CDR2 FVKESK. The CDR3 has 14 residues. In DNA, the CDR3 is TGTGCCAGCAGCCTAAGTAGCGGGGAATACGAGCAGTACTTC. This sequence encodes CASSLSSGEYEQYF.

Comments on this clone: Other DNA sequences in this specimen translate into the identical CDR3. The rearrangement joins TRBV18 to TRBJ1-1; possibly TRBD1 for D (6 bases). The V gene's germline CDR1 is KGHSH and CDR2 LQKENI. The V gene lost 6 bases and the J gene lost 1 base, with 9 bases spanning the gap. The CDR3 has 13 amino acids. The chain's CDR3 is CASSGQKNTEAFF. CDR3 DNA: TGTGCCAGCTCCGGACAGAAGAACACTGAAGCTTTCTTT.

The rearrangement links TRBV19 to TRBJ1-2; no firm D call. The CDR3 totals 13 residues. Germline CDR1 reads LNHDA; CDR2 reads SQIVND (reference sequence). V lost 6 bases to trimming and J lost 4 bases, with 12 bases between them. The CDR3: CASSPSPGYGYTF. The CDR3 DNA sequence: TGTGCCAGTAGCCCTAGTCCGGGCTATGGCTACACCTTC.

The chain recombines TRBV30 with TRBJ1-2; D is ambiguous. Germline CDR1 GTSNPN, CDR2 SVGIG (reference sequence). Trimming took off 1 base at V and 5 bases at J, with 5 bases between the two ends. This CDR3 contains 11 residues. The CDR3 DNA reads TGTGCCTGGAGTGGGGCTTATGGCTACACCTTC. Its translation: CAWSGAYGYTF.

Only a few counts were recorded for this clone. V and J are TRBV4-3 and TRBJ1-2; 8 nucleotides line up with TRBD1. This CDR3 region has 15 residues. V shed 0 bases, J shed 4 bases, and the junction held 4 bases outside the gene matches. Germline V gene sequence: CDR1 LGHNA, CDR2 YSLEER. The CDR3 loop reads CASSQDGQGGYGYTF. CDR3 nucleotides: TGCGCCAGCAGCCAAGACGGACAGGGTGGCTATGGCTACACCTTC.

The V call is TRBV10-1, the J call TRBJ2-1, with TRBD2 identical over 8 bases. J lost 8 bases, V lost 4 bases, and 4 bases had no gene match. The length of the CDR3 is 13 residues. Germline CDR1 and CDR2: WNHNN and SYGVQD (reference sequence). The CDR3 sequence is CASSAGGRDEQFF. CDR3 DNA: TGCGCCAGCAGTGCGGGGGGGAGAGATGAGCAGTTCTTC.

The chain recombines TRBV15 with TRBJ1-4; TRBD1 aligns across 7 bases. Losses at the gene ends were 3 bases for V and 3 bases for J; bases not matched to a gene: 7. The germline V gene encodes CDR1 LNHNV and CDR2 YYDKDF (reference sequence). This CDR3 is 16 amino acids long. The CDR3 region has the DNA TGTGCCACCAGCAGTCAACCGGGACAGCCTAATGAAAAACTGTTTTTT. Amino acid sequence: CATSSQPGQPNEKLFF.

This chain uses TRBV7-9 with TRBJ2-1; tentatively, D is TRBD1 (6 bases). This CDR3 region has 14 residues. Per germline, CDR1 SEHNR and CDR2 FQNEAQ (reference sequence). Trimming removed 1 base from V and 6 bases from J, with 10 bases in between. The CDR3 nucleotides read TGTGCCAGCAGCTTAGAGGACAGCCTCAATGAGCAGTTCTTC. Amino acids: CASSLEDSLNEQFF. Variable domain in full (rest from reference TRBV7-9 and TRBJ2-1): DTGVSQNPRHKITKRGQNVTFRCDPISEHNRLYWYRQTLGQGPEFLTYFQNEAQLEKSRLLSDRFSAERPKGSFSTLEIQRTEQGDSAMYLCASSLEDSLNEQFFGPGTRLTVL.

J is TRBJ2-7 and V is TRBV6-1, with D possibly matching TRBD2 (6 bases). Trimming removed 4 bases at V and 2 bases at J, with 12 bases between. Germline CDR1 and CDR2: MNHNS and SASEGT. This CDR3 is built from 14 residues. The CDR3 is CASSVASVTYEQYF. The CDR3 DNA sequence: TGTGCCAGCAGTGTAGCTAGCGTGACCTACGAGCAGTACTTC.

The rearrangement links TRBV28 to TRBJ2-1, with 8 nucleotides matching TRBD1. V lost 6 bases and J lost 6; bases outside the gene matches: 4. CDR1 is MDHEN and CDR2 is SYDVKM in the germline V gene. This CDR3 contains 13 residues. As DNA, the CDR3 is TGTGCCAGCAGATTGACAGGGGTCAATGAGCAGTTCTTC. Translated: CASRLTGVNEQFF.

The rearrangement uses TRBV5-1 and TRBJ2-5, with 8 bases fitting TRBD2. With V trimmed by 1 base and J by 4 bases, 3 bases remained unmatched. The length of the CDR3 is 14 residues. Germline-derived CDR1 and CDR2 are SGHRS and YFSETQ. CDR3 sequence reads: CASSLRLAGETQYF. The CDR3 DNA sequence: TGCGCCAGCAGCTTGAGGCTAGCGGGAGAGACCCAGTACTTC. Variable domain in full (rest from reference TRBV5-1 and TRBJ2-5): KAGVTQTPRYLIKTRGQQVTLSCSPISGHRSVSWYQQTPGQGLQFLFEYFSETQRNKGNFPGRFSGRQFSNSRSEMNVSTLELGDSALYLCASSLRLAGETQYFGPGTRLLVL.

This chain joins TRBV20-1 and TRBJ2-3; 8 bases map to TRBD2. The CDR3 runs 17 residues. Germline trimming cut 3 bases from V and 1 base from J; bases unmatched to any gene: 12. Germline CDR1 is DFQATT and CDR2 is SNEGSKA (reference sequence). CDR3 in DNA: TGCAGTGCTAGTGGCCTCGGGGGGGCCGTCGGCACAGATACGCAGTATTTT. Protein product: CSASGLGGAVGTDTQYF.

The chain has TRBV5-1 and TRBJ1-2; no clear D. This CDR3 has 13 amino acids. Trimming left V 0 bases short and J 6 bases short, with 9 bases between. Germline V lookup: CDR1 SGHRS, CDR2 YFSETQ. The CDR3 DNA is TGCGCCAGCAGCTTGGACAGATCTAATGGCTACACCTTC. It translates to CASSLDRSNGYTF.

Written as DNA, the CDR3 is TGTGCCAGCAGTACGACTAGCGGGGGGTCTGTAGATACGCAGTATTTT. It encodes CASSTTSGGSVDTQYF. V usage is TRBV28 and J usage is TRBJ2-3; TRBD2 matches 13 bases. Trimming at V came to 5 bases and at J to 5 bases, leaving 7 bases not matched to a gene. The germline V gene encodes CDR1 MDHEN and CDR2 SYDVKM. The CDR3 is made up of 16 amino acids. Combining the CDR3 with reference TRBV28 and TRBJ2-3 gives the whole variable domain DVKVTQSSRYLVKRTGEKVFLECVQDMDHENMFWYRQDPGLGLRLIYFSYDVKMKEKGDIPEGYSVSREKKERFSLILESASTNQTSMYLCASSTTSGGSVDTQYFGPGTRLTVL.

V gene TRBV5-4 combines with J gene TRBJ2-2, with TRBD2 matching 8 bases. The CDR3 runs to 14 residues. Germline CDR1 reads SGHNT; CDR2 reads YYREEE (reference sequence). J lost 6 bases, V lost 4 bases, and 5 bases had no gene match. The CDR3 sequence is CASSRGGSAGELFF. CDR3 DNA: TGTGCCAGCAGCCGGGGGGGGAGCGCCGGGGAGCTGTTTTTT.

V gene TRBV7-9 combines with J gene TRBJ2-3; D gene uncertain. Germline-derived CDR1 and CDR2 are SEHNR and FQNEAQ (reference sequence). The CDR3 has 14 residues. V lost 5 bases, J lost 7 bases, and 16 bases lay in between. In nucleotides, the CDR3 is TGTGCCAGCAGCCCCCGTTCTAAACCCCATACGCAGTATTTT. It codes for CASSPRSKPHTQYF.

This clone appeared a single time. V is TRBV5-6 and J is TRBJ1-1; D call uncertain. This CDR3 spans 15 amino acids. Germline V lookup: CDR1 SGHDT, CDR2 YYEEEE. V was pared by 4 bases and J by 1 base, with 14 bases between. The DNA of the CDR3 is TGTGCCAGCAGCGCCCCCCAGCGGGGGAACACTGAAGCTTTCTTT. Its protein is CASSAPQRGNTEAFF.

The chain combines TRBV2 with TRBJ1-6; D may be TRBD1 (6 bases). The CDR3 totals 13 residues. Germline CDR1 SNHLY, CDR2 FYNNEI. Trimming pared 8 bases from V and 7 bases from J, leaving 12 bases between. CDR3 protein: CASCRGENSPLHF. CDR3 DNA: TGTGCCAGCTGCAGGGGAGAAAATTCACCCCTCCACTTT. Filled out from reference TRBV2 and TRBJ1-6, the complete variable domain reads EPEVTQTPSHQVTQMGQEVILRCVPISNHLYFYWYRQILGQKVEFLVSFYNNEISEKSEIFDDQFSVERPDGSNFTLKIRSTKLEDSAMYFCASCRGENSPLHFGNGTRLTVT.

This clone was recorded only once. The CDR3 region has the DNA TGCAGTGTAATAGTTCACGAGCAGTACTTC. Encoded protein: CSVIVHEQYF. The rearrangement uses TRBV20-1 and TRBJ2-7; no definite D call. Germline CDR1 reads DFQATT; CDR2 reads SNEGSKA (reference sequence). The CDR3 covers 10 residues. V was cut by 7 bases and J by 5 bases, with 9 bases left in between.